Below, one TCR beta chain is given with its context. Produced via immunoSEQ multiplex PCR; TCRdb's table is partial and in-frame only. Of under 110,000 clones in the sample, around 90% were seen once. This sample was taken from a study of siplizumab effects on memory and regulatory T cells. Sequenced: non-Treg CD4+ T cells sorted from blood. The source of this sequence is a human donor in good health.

The CDR3 DNA reads as TGTGCCAGCAGTGAAGGGGTAGAAAGGTTCTTC. It translates to CASSEGVERFF. This chain links TRBV28 with TRBJ2-1; TRBD1 might be the D (5 bases). CDR1 is MDHEN and CDR2 is SYDVKM in the germline V gene. The CDR3 has 11 residues. The V end lost 5 bases, the J end lost 15 bases, and 14 bases lay between the germline ends. Full variable domain (missing parts from reference TRBV28 and TRBJ2-1): DVKVTQSSRYLVKRTGEKVFLECVQDMDHENMFWYRQDPGLGLRLIYFSYDVKMKEKGDIPEGYSVSREKKERFSLILESASTNQTSMYLCASSEGVERFFGPGTRLTVL.